This is a list of T cell receptor beta chains from one sample in a study of blood T cell repertoires in COVID-19. The assay was immunoSEQ multiplex PCR, and TCRdb's table has in-frame clones only and misses some. This sample has approximately 150,000 clones; roughly 90% occur once, and the top ten carry 2% to 2.5%. The sequencing sample was made of peripheral blood. Every receptor here comes from a man between 65 and 79 years old with active COVID-19. The CDR3 runs from the conserved cysteine through the conserved F or W. The D gene is left open where the match is weak. The listing skips clone size in some rows; elsewhere it reads once, few, many or a size class.

TRBV18	TRBD1	TRBJ2-1	NA	15	TGTGCCAGCTCACCACTACAGGGGAGATACAATGAGCAGTTCTTC	CASSPLQGRYNEQFF
TRBV4-1	NA	TRBJ2-2	NA	14	TGCGCCAGCAGCCGCTTCGAGGGAGACGGGGAGCTGTTTTTT	CASSRFEGDGELFF
TRBV6-1	NA	TRBJ2-1	NA	17	TGTGCCAGCAGTGAAGCGCTTCGCGTAAGCTCCTACAATGAGCAGTTCTTC	CASSEALRVSSYNEQFF
TRBV18	NA	TRBJ1-5	NA	13	TGTGCCAGCTCACCAGAGGGCAATCAGCCCCAGCATTTT	CASSPEGNQPQHF
TRBV11-3	TRBD2	TRBJ2-7	once	15	TGTGCCAGCAGCGTTTCTAGCGGGAGCTCCTACGAGCAGTACTTC	CASSVSSGSSYEQYF
TRBV3-1/TRBV3-2	TRBD2	TRBJ2-3	NA	15	TGTGCCAGCAGCCAAGATATTGCGGGAGTAGGCACGCAGTATTTT	CASSQDIAGVGTQYF
TRBV5-1	TRBD1	TRBJ2-7	NA	15	TGCGCCAGCAGCTTGATGGGACAGGGGAACTACGAGCAGTACTTC	CASSLMGQGNYEQYF
TRBV7-2	NA	TRBJ2-5	NA	14	TGTGCCAGCAGCTTAAGTCTAGCTCCAGAGACCCAGTACTTC	CASSLSLAPETQYF
TRBV9	TRBD2	TRBJ2-7	once	15	TGTGCCAGCAGCGCACGAGCGGGAGGGCCATACGAGCAGTACTTC	CASSARAGGPYEQYF
TRBV18	NA	TRBJ1-1	NA	14	TGTGCCAGCCTCGGAGGTGACTTGAACACTGAAGCTTTCTTT	CASLGGDLNTEAFF
TRBV6-5	TRBD1	TRBJ2-5	NA	14	TGTGCCAGCATCGCGACAGGGGGCAAGGGGACCCAGTACTTC	CASIATGGKGTQYF
TRBV7-9	NA	TRBJ1-3	NA	13	TGTGCCAGCAGCCCTAATTCTGGAAACACCATATATTTT	CASSPNSGNTIYF
TRBV28	TRBD1	TRBJ2-5	NA	14	TGTGCCAGCACCCTGACAGGGCACCAAGAGACCCAGTACTTC	CASTLTGHQETQYF
TRBV15	TRBD1	TRBJ1-2	NA	15	TGTGCCACCAGCAGAGCGGGACAGGGCGGTAATGGCTACACCTTC	CATSRAGQGGNGYTF
TRBV7-2	NA	TRBJ1-6	once	16	TGTGCCAGCAGCTTAAGGGGGACGGGGATAAGCTCACCCCTCCACTTT	CASSLRGTGISSPLHF
TRBV19	NA	TRBJ1-1	NA	15	TGTGCCAGTGATGCTTTTTGGGGGGAGACCACTGAAGCTTTCTTT	CASDAFWGETTEAFF
TRBV5-5	TRBD2	TRBJ2-1	NA	15	TGTGCCAGCAGCTTGGGGCTAGCGGTCTACAATGAGCAGTTCTTC	CASSLGLAVYNEQFF
TRBV7-2	NA	TRBJ2-5	once	14	TGTGCCAGCAGCTTAGCGGGAAGGGGAGAGACCCAGTACTTC	CASSLAGRGETQYF
TRBV6-5	TRBD1	TRBJ1-6	NA	14	TGTGCCAGCAGAGGGACAGCCGATAATTCACCCCTCCACTTT	CASRGTADNSPLHF
TRBV19	NA	TRBJ1-5	NA	12	TGTGCCAGTAGTACAGGGTTTCAGCCCCAGCATTTT	CASSTGFQPQHF
TRBV29-1	NA	TRBJ1-1	NA	14	TGCAGCGTTCCCAACAGGGCATTGAACACTGAAGCTTTCTTT	CSVPNRALNTEAFF
TRBV14	NA	TRBJ2-3	NA	14	TGTGCCAGCAGCCAACGACAGCCCACAGATACGCAGTATTTT	CASSQRQPTDTQYF
TRBV4-3	NA	TRBJ1-3	NA	18	TGCGCCAGCAGCCAAGAGGGGTTAGGGACTGCCTCTGGAAACACCATATATTTT	CASSQEGLGTASGNTIYF
TRBV24-1	TRBD1	TRBJ1-2	NA	13	TGTGCCACCAGTCCCGGGACAGGGGATGGCTACACCTTC	CATSPGTGDGYTF
TRBV6-5	TRBD2	TRBJ2-1	NA	15	TGTGCCAGCAGTCACTACAGTGGGACTAGCGGGGAGCAGTTCTTC	CASSHYSGTSGEQFF
TRBV9	NA	TRBJ1-4	NA	17	TGTGCCAGCAGCGTGGGGACTCTAAGCGGGACTAATGAAAAACTGTTTTTT	CASSVGTLSGTNEKLFF
TRBV10-3	TRBD2	TRBJ2-2	NA	16	TGTGCCATCAGTGAGTCTAGCGGGACCCCCACCGGGGAGCTGTTTTTT	CAISESSGTPTGELFF
TRBV14	TRBD2	TRBJ2-4	few	17	TGTGCCAGCAGCCAAAGAGGACTAGCGGAAGCCAAAAACATTCAGTACTTC	CASSQRGLAEAKNIQYF
TRBV5-1	NA	TRBJ1-1	NA	13	TGCGCCAGCAGCGAGGGTATGAACACTGAAGCTTTCTTT	CASSEGMNTEAFF
TRBV6-5	TRBD1	TRBJ2-1	NA	13	TGTGCCAGCAGGGGACAGGGAGAGGATGAGCAGTTCTTC	CASRGQGEDEQFF
TRBV5-1	NA	TRBJ2-6	NA	16	TGCGCCAGCAGCTTGTCGGACTACTCTGGGGCCAACGTCCTGACTTTC	CASSLSDYSGANVLTF
TRBV6-1	NA	TRBJ2-7	NA	13	TGTGCCAGCAGTGAAGCGCGGTATCACGAGCAGTACTTC	CASSEARYHEQYF
TRBV7-3	TRBD1	TRBJ2-7	NA	15	TGTGCCAGCAGCCCTGGGACAGGGGGCTCCTACGAGCAGTACTTC	CASSPGTGGSYEQYF
TRBV27	TRBD2	TRBJ2-1	NA	15	TGTGCCAGCAGTCTCAGCGGGAGTGGTTACAATGAGCAGTTCTTC	CASSLSGSGYNEQFF
TRBV18	NA	TRBJ1-3	NA	14	TGTGCCAGCTCACCACAGGGGGACGGAAACACCATATATTTT	CASSPQGDGNTIYF
TRBV13	NA	TRBJ2-1	NA	17	TGTGCCAGCAGCTCCTGGGCCTCAGCGGCCACCTCCAATGAGCAGTTCTTC	CASSSWASAATSNEQFF
TRBV6-2/TRBV6-3	TRBD1	TRBJ1-5	NA	17	TGTGCCAGCAGTTTCTTGCCCGGGACAGGGGGTAAGGAACCCCAGCATTTT	CASSFLPGTGGKEPQHF
TRBV27	NA	TRBJ2-3	NA	13	TGTGCCAGCACCAGCGCTCGCACAGATACGCAGTATTTT	CASTSARTDTQYF
TRBV6-2/TRBV6-3	NA	TRBJ1-1	NA	14	TGTGCCAGCGGCCTTGGGGGCGGGAGGACTGAAGCTTTCTTT	CASGLGGGRTEAFF
TRBV11-2	NA	TRBJ1-1	NA	15	TGTGCCAGCAGCTCTCAGACAGCCATGAACACTGAAGCTTTCTTT	CASSSQTAMNTEAFF
TRBV6-6	TRBD1	TRBJ1-1	NA	14	TGTGCCAGCAGTGAGGCACGACAGGGGACTGAAGCTTTCTTT	CASSEARQGTEAFF
TRBV3-1/TRBV3-2	NA	TRBJ1-6	NA	14	TGTGCCAGCAGCCGAGGACAGCCCTATTCACCCCTCCACTTT	CASSRGQPYSPLHF
TRBV5-1	TRBD1	TRBJ1-1	NA	17	TGCGCCAGCAGCCGGGGGACAGGGGGCGTGGGGAACACTGAAGCTTTCTTT	CASSRGTGGVGNTEAFF
TRBV7-9	TRBD1	TRBJ2-7	NA	15	TGTGCCAGCAGCCCCCGAATCGGGACAGGGGTCGAGCAGTACTTC	CASSPRIGTGVEQYF
TRBV7-9	NA	TRBJ1-1	NA	12	TGTGCCAGCAGCTTAGGAGTAAACGAAGCTTTCTTT	CASSLGVNEAFF
TRBV2	TRBD2	TRBJ2-1	NA	17	TGTGCCAGCAGTGAAGTGGGGGTACTAGCGGGCCTCGAGGGGCAGTTCTTC	CASSEVGVLAGLEGQFF
TRBV12-3/TRBV12-4	NA	TRBJ1-1	NA	13	TGTGCCAGCAAAGGGGGACCGAACACTGAAGCTTTCTTT	CASKGGPNTEAFF
TRBV21-1	NA	TRBJ2-2	few	19	TGTGCCAGCAGCAGGGGATGGGGTGTTAGCGGGACGAACACCGGGGAGCTGTTTTTT	CASSRGWGVSGTNTGELFF
TRBV9	TRBD1	TRBJ1-1	NA	15	TGTGCCAGCAGCGTAGCTGCGGGACAGGGGAGAGAGGCTTTCTTT	CASSVAAGQGREAFF
TRBV5-6	NA	TRBJ1-6	NA	15	TGTGCCAGCAGCCGGAGGGGTCATTATAATTCACCCCTCCACTTT	CASSRRGHYNSPLHF
TRBV5-1	NA	TRBJ1-3	NA	18	TGCGCCAGCAGGGGGTCAGGGGCCGCCCTGTACTCTGGAAACACCATATATTTT	CASRGSGAALYSGNTIYF
TRBV6-1	TRBD1	TRBJ2-3	NA	17	TGTGCCAGCAGTGCAACTACAGGGGCGTGGGGCACAGATACGCAGTATTTT	CASSATTGAWGTDTQYF
TRBV7-8	NA	TRBJ2-7	NA	11	TGTGCCAGCAGCGGTCAGCGGGAGCAGTACTTC	CASSGQREQYF
TRBV29-1	TRBD2	TRBJ2-7	NA	13	TGCAGCGTTGAGCAGGGAGGGATGCACGAGCAGTACTTC	CSVEQGGMHEQYF
TRBV30	TRBD2	TRBJ2-7	NA	12	TGTGCCTGGGCGCCGGGGGGAGACGAGCAGTACTTC	CAWAPGGDEQYF